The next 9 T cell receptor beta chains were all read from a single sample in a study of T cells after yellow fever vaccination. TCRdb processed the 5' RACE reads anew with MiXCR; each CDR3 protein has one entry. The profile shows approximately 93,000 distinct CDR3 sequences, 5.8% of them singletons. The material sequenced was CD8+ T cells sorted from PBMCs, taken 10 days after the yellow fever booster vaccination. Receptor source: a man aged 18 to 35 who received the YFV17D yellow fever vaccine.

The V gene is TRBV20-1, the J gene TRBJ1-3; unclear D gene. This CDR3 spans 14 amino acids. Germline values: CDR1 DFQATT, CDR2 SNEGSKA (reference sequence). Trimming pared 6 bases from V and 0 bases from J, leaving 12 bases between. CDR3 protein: CSAYGLSSGNTIYF. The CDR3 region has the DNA TGCAGTGCGTATGGATTAAGCTCTGGAAACACCATATATTTT.

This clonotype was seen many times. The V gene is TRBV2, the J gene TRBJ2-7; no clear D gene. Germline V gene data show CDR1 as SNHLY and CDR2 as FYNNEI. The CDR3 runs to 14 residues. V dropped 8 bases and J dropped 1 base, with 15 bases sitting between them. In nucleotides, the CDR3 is TGTGCCAGCCGTCGAAGCCAAGGGTCCTACGAGCAGTACTTC. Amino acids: CASRRSQGSYEQYF.

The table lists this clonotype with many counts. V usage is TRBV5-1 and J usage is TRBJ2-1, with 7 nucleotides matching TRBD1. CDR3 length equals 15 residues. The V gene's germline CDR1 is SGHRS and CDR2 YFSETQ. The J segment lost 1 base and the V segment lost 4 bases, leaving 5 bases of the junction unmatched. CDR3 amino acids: CASSQGVLSYNEQFF. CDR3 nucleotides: TGCGCCAGCAGCCAGGGGGTACTATCCTACAATGAGCAGTTCTTC.

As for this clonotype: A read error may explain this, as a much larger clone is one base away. CDR3 loop: CASSPPDSPDTQYF. CDR3 nucleotides: TGTGCCAGCAGCCCCCCGGACAGCCCAGATACGCAGTATTTT. The rearrangement links TRBV7-2 to TRBJ2-3, with D tentatively TRBD1 (6 bases). The CDR3 loop spans 14 amino acids. Germline V gene data show CDR1 as SGHTA and CDR2 as FQGNSA. V lost 5 bases and J 4 bases, leaving 13 bases between the germline ends.

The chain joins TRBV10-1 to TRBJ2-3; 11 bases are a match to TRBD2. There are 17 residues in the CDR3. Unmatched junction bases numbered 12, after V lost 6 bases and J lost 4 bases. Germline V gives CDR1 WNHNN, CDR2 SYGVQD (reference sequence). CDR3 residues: CASSDPLLAGASDTQYF. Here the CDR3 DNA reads TGCGCCAGCAGCGATCCCTTACTAGCGGGGGCCTCAGATACGCAGTATTTT.

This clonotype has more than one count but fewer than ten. DNA for the CDR3: TGCGCCAGCAGCCAAGATAATCGAGGCAGGGAAGAGACCCAGTACTTC. Amino acid sequence: CASSQDNRGREETQYF. This chain joins TRBV4-3 and TRBJ2-5; the D gene is possibly TRBD1 (5 bases). CDR3 length: 16 amino acids. The germline gives CDR1 LGHNA, CDR2 YSLEER. The V gene lost 0 bases and the J gene lost 3 bases, with 14 bases spanning the gap.

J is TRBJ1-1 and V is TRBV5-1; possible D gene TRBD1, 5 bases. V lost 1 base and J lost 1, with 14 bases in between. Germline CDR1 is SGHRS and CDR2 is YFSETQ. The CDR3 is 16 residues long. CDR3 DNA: TGCGCCAGCAGCTTGATTTGGGGGGTGAAGAACACTGAAGCTTTCTTT. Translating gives CASSLIWGVKNTEAFF.

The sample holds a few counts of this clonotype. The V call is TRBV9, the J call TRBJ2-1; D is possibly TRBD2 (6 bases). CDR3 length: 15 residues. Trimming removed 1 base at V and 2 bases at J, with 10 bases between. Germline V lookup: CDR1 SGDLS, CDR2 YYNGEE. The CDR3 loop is CASSVLGGTYNEQFF. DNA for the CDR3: TGTGCCAGCAGCGTACTGGGGGGAACCTACAATGAGCAGTTCTTC. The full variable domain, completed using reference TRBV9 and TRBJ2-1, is DSGVTQTPKHLITATGQRVTLRCSPRSGDLSVYWYQQSLDQGLQFLIQYYNGEERAKGNILERFSAQQFPDLHSELNLSSLELGDSALYFCASSVLGGTYNEQFFGPGTRLTVL.

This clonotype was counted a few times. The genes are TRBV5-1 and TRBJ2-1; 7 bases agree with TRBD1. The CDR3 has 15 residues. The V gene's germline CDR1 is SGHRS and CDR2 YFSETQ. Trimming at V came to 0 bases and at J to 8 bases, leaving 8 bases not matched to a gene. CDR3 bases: TGCGCCAGCAGCTTGGGGACAGGTAGATACGATGAGCAGTTCTTC. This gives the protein CASSLGTGRYDEQFF.